The T cell receptor (beta chain) under discussion was sequenced for a study of blood T cell repertoires in COVID-19. Study details: PBMCs, B-cell-depleted T cells, or T cells provided the cDNA or gDNA that made up the material.

The authors' processing: Estimation of nucleated cell counts was performed using reference gene primer amplification. Some clones are missing from TCRdb's copy, which holds only in-frame ones; the method was immunoSEQ multiplex PCR. That table furnishes V, J and clone size, whereas the DNA furnished D and trimming. The table shows some 200,000 clones, with around 85% occurring only once. Seattle researchers signed up patients amid active infection and tracked them longitudinally. Sequenced material: peripheral blood. The TCR was taken from a man between 60 and 75 years old with COVID-19, enrolled during active disease.

CDR3 sequence: CASTPGGTGGQHF. CDR3 nucleotide sequence: TGTGCCAGCACTCCAGGGGGGACAGGGGGCCAGCATTTT. V usage is TRBV28 and J usage is TRBJ1-5; TRBD1 aligns across 11 bases. V gave up 7 bases and J gave up 12 bases; unmatched junction bases: 8. The germline V gene has CDR1 MDHEN and CDR2 SYDVKM. The CDR3 is 13 residues long.